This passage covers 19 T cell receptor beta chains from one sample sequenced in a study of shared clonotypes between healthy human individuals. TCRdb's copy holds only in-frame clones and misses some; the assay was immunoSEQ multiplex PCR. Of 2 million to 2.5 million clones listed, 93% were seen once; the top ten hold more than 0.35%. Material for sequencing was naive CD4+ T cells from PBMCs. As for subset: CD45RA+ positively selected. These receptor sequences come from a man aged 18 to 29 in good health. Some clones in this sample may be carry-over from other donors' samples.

CDR3 DNA: TGTGCCAGCAGTTTAATTGCGGGTGGGGATACGCAGTATTTT. It specifies CASSLIAGGDTQYF. The chain employs TRBV28 and TRBJ2-3; TRBD2 might be the D (5 bases). The CDR3 consists of 14 residues. V lost 2 bases and J lost 6, with 12 bases in between. Germline V gives CDR1 MDHEN, CDR2 SYDVKM. The full variable domain, its missing parts supplied by reference TRBV28 and TRBJ2-3, is DVKVTQSSRYLVKRTGEKVFLECVQDMDHENMFWYRQDPGLGLRLIYFSYDVKMKEKGDIPEGYSVSREKKERFSLILESASTNQTSMYLCASSLIAGGDTQYFGPGTRLTVL.

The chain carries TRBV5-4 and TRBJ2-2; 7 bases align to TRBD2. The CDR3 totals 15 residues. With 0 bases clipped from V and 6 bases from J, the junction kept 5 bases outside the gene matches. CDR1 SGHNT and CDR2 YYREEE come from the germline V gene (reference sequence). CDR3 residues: CASSLGGRGAGELFF. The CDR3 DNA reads TGTGCCAGCAGCTTGGGCGGGAGAGGGGCCGGGGAGCTGTTTTTT.

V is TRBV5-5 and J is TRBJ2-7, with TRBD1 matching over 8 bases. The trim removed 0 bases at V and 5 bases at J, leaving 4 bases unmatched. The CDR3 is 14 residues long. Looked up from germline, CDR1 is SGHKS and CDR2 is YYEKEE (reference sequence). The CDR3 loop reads CASSLGQGFHEQYF. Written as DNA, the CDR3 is TGTGCCAGCAGCTTGGGACAGGGGTTCCACGAGCAGTACTTC.

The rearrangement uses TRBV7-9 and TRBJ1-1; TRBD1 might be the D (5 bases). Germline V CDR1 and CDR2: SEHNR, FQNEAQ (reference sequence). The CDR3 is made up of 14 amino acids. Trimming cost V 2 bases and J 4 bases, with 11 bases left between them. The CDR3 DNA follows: TGTGCCAGCAGCTTAAGCAGGGTTGGCACTGAAGCTTTCTTT. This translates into CASSLSRVGTEAFF.

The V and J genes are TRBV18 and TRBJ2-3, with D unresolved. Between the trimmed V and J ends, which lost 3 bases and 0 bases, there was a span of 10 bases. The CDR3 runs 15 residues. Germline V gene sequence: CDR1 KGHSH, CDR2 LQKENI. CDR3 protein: CASSPQKASTDTQYF. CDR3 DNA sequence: TGTGCCAGCTCACCCCAAAAGGCCAGCACAGATACGCAGTATTTT. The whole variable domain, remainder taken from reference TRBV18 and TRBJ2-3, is NAGVMQNPRHLVRRRGQEARLRCSPMKGHSHVYWYRQLPEEGLKFMVYLQKENIIDESGMPKERFSAEFPKEGPSILRIQQVVRGDSAAYFCASSPQKASTDTQYFGPGTRLTVL.

CDR3 DNA sequence: TGTGCCAGCAGCCTCCAGCCAACTAGCGGGGGCACAGATACGCAGTATTTT. It codes for CASSLQPTSGGTDTQYF. V and J are TRBV9 and TRBJ2-3, with 10 bases identical to TRBD2. The CDR3 runs to 17 residues. The ends lost 4 bases at V and 1 base at J; junction bases unmatched: 9. CDR1 and CDR2 from the germline V gene are SGDLS and YYNGEE.

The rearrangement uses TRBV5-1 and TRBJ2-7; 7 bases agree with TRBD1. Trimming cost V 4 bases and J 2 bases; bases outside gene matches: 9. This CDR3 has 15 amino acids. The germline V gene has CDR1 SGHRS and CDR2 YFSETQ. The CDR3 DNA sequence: TGCGCCAGCAGCCCGGACGAGGGGACAGCCTACGAGCAGTACTTC. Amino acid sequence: CASSPDEGTAYEQYF.

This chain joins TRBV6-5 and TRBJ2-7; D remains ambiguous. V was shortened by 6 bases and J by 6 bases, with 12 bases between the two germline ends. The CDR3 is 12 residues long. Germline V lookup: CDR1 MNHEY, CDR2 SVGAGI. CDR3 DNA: TGTGCCAGCAGATCCTCGCTGCGCGAGCAGTACTTC. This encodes CASRSSLREQYF.

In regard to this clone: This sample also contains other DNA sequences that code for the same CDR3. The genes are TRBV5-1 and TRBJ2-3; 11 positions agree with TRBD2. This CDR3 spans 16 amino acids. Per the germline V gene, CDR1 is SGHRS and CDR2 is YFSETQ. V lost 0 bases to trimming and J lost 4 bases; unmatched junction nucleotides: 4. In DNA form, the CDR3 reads TGCGCCAGCAGCTTGGCACTAGCGGGAGCGTCAGATACGCAGTATTTT. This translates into CASSLALAGASDTQYF.

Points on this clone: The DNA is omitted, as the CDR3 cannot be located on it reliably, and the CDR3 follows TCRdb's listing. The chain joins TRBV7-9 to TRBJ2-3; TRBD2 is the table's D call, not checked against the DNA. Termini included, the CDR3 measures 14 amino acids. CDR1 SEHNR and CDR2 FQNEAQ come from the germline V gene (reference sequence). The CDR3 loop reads CASSSSAATDTQYF.

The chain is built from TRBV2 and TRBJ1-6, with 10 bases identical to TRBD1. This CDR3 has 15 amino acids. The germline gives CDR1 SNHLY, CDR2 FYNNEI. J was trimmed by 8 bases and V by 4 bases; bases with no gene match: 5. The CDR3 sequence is CASSVRQGAHSPLHF. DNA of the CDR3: TGTGCCAGCAGTGTCAGACAGGGGGCGCATTCACCCCTCCACTTT.

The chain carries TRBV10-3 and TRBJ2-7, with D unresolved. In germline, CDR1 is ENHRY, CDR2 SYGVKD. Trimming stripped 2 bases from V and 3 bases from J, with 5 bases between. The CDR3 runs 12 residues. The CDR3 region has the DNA TGTGCCATCAGTGAGGTACGCTACGAGCAGTACTTC. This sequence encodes CAISEVRYEQYF.

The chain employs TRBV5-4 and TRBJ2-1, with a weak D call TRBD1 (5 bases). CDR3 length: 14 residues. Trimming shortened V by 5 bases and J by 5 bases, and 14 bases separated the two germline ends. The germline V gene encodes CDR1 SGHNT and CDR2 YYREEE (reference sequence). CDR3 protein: CASRPQDTHNEQFF. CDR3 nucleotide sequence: TGTGCCAGCAGGCCCCAGGACACCCACAATGAGCAGTTCTTC.

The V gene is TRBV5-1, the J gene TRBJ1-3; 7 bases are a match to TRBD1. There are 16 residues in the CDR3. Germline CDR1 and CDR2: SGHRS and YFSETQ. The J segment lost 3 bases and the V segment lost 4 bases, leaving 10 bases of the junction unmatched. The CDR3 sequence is CASSLEGTDFGNTIYF. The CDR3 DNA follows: TGCGCCAGCAGCCTTGAAGGGACAGATTTTGGAAACACCATATATTTT. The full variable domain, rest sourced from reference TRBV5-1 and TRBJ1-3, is KAGVTQTPRYLIKTRGQQVTLSCSPISGHRSVSWYQQTPGQGLQFLFEYFSETQRNKGNFPGRFSGRQFSNSRSEMNVSTLELGDSALYLCASSLEGTDFGNTIYFGEGSWLTVV.

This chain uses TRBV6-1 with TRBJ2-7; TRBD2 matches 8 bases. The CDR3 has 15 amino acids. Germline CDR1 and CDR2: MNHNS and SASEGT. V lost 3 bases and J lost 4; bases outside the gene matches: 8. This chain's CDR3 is CASSEPGTSLYEQYF. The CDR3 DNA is TGTGCCAGCAGTGAGCCCGGGACTAGTCTATACGAGCAGTACTTC.

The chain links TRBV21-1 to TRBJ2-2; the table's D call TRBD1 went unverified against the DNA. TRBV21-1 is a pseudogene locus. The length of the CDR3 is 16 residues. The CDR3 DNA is TGTGCCAGCAGCACCTACAGGGACGCGAACACCGGGGAGCTGTTTTTT. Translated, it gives CASSTYRDANTGELFF.

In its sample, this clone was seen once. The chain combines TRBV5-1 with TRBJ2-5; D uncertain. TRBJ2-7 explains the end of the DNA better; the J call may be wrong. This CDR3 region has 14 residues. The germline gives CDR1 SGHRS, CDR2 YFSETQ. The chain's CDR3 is CASSLSQPRIEQYF. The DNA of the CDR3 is TGCGCCAGCAGCTTGTCACAGCCGAGGATCGAGCAGTACTTC.

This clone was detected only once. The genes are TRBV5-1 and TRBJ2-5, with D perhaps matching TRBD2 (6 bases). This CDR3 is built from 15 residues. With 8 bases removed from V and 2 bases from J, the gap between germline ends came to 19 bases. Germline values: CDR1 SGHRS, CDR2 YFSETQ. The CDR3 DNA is TGCGCCAGTAGAGGGACTCCGGCCTCTCAAGAGACCCAGTACTTC. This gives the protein CASRGTPASQETQYF.

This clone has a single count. The CDR3 region has the DNA TGTGCCAGCAGCTTAGGACAGGAACGTCTCCTGTCGCCCCAGCATTTT. This gives the protein CASSLGQERLLSPQHF. V and J are TRBV9 and TRBJ1-5, with TRBD1 identical over 7 bases. V gave up 4 bases and J gave up 9 bases; unmatched junction bases: 16. Germline V gene lookup returns CDR1 SGDLS and CDR2 YYNGEE. This CDR3 has 16 amino acids.